The 30 T cell receptor beta chains below come from one sample, sequenced in a study of neurological immune-mediated disorders. MiXCR, run by TCRdb on the 5' RACE reads, gives a single entry per CDR3 protein. The sample contains 90,000 to 150,000 distinct CDR3 sequences, around 3% of which appear only once. Sequencing was done on a sample of PBMCs. The receptors here all came from a woman aged 25 to 39 with multiple sclerosis.

This clonotype was recorded at least ten times. This sequence joins TRBV5-1 and TRBJ2-6; D may be TRBD2 (6 bases). The CDR3 sequence is 21 residues long. Germline V gene sequence: CDR1 SGHRS, CDR2 YFSETQ. Deletions cut 0 bases from V and 0 bases from J, with 22 bases between. DNA of the CDR3: TGCGCCAGCAGCTTGGTTGGGGTGCGGGGTGCAGCCGTCTCTGGGGCCAACGTCCTGACTTTC. It codes for CASSLVGVRGAAVSGANVLTF.

This clonotype was counted many times. This chain connects TRBV6-6 to TRBJ1-2; tentatively, D is TRBD1 (6 bases). This CDR3 region has 15 residues. The germline V gene has CDR1 MNHNY and CDR2 SVGAGI (reference sequence). V was trimmed by 6 bases and J by 0 bases, leaving 14 bases between them. CDR3 residues: CASRDPGAANYGYTF. Written as DNA, the CDR3 is TGTGCCAGCAGGGATCCAGGGGCAGCTAACTATGGCTACACCTTC.

The sample holds many counts of this clonotype. The CDR3 loop reads CASSQGRREAGTEAFF. The CDR3 nucleotides are TGCGCCAGCAGCCAAGGTCGCCGCGAAGCTGGCACTGAAGCTTTCTTT. The rearrangement joins TRBV4-1 to TRBJ1-1; no clear D gene. Trimming pared 1 base from V and 4 bases from J, leaving 16 bases between. Germline V CDR1 and CDR2: MGHRA, YSYEKL. The CDR3 runs 16 residues.

This clonotype was recorded a few times. This chain uses TRBV20-1 with TRBJ1-2; possibly TRBD1 for D (5 bases). Germline lookup yields CDR1 DFQATT and CDR2 SNEGSKA (reference sequence). Trimming stripped 2 bases from V and 6 bases from J, with 19 bases between. The CDR3 spans 15 residues. The CDR3: CSARPPGRNLDGYTF. The CDR3 coding sequence is TGCAGTGCTAGACCCCCAGGGAGGAATCTAGATGGCTACACCTTC.

Note on this clonotype: Because it lacks the conserved phenylalanine or tryptophan at the end, this CDR3 is likely a read error. The chain has TRBV7-9 and TRBJ2-6; TRBD2 agrees at 14 bases. The CDR3 is made up of 19 amino acids. The ends lost 9 bases at V and 0 bases at J; junction bases unmatched: 10. CDR1 is SEHNR and CDR2 is FQNEAQ in the germline V gene (reference sequence). Written as DNA, the CDR3 is TGTGCCAGTAGCCCACCGACTAGCGGGAGGGCCTCTGGGGCCAACGTCCTGACTTAC. It codes for CASSPPTSGRASGANVLTY.

The chain couples TRBV2 to TRBJ1-1, with D possibly matching TRBD1 (5 bases). This CDR3 is built from 14 residues. V was cut by 2 bases and J by 5 bases, with 12 bases left in between. The germline V gene encodes CDR1 SNHLY and CDR2 FYNNEI. This chain's CDR3 is CASSELGGGTEAFF. The DNA for the CDR3 is TGTGCCAGCAGTGAATTGGGGGGTGGGACTGAAGCTTTCTTT.

This clonotype was counted only a few times. One end of the junction fails to match germline, which may point to a read error. The chain couples TRBV6-6 to TRBJ1-5, with 7 bases fitting TRBD1. Germline CDR1 MNHNY, CDR2 SVGAGI (reference sequence). This CDR3 has 13 residues. The CDR3 DNA follows: TGTGCCAGCAGCCCACAGGGGAATCAGCACCAGCATTTT. It encodes CASSPQGNQHQHF.

This clonotype appeared many times. J is TRBJ1-2 and V is TRBV20-1; 8 nucleotides match TRBD1. The CDR3 runs to 14 residues. Trimming at V came to 6 bases and at J to 2 bases, leaving 8 bases not matched to a gene. Germline lookup yields CDR1 DFQATT and CDR2 SNEGSKA (reference sequence). The CDR3 loop reads CSANKDRANYGYTF. The DNA for the CDR3 is TGCAGTGCAAACAAGGACAGGGCCAACTATGGCTACACCTTC.

This clonotype was found many times. The chain has TRBV5-6 and TRBJ2-2; D is undetermined. Germline CDR1 SGHDT, CDR2 YYEEEE. V dropped 2 bases and J dropped 5 bases, with 10 bases sitting between them. The CDR3 contains 14 residues. The CDR3 spells CASSFLVRTGELFF. Written as DNA, the CDR3 is TGTGCCAGCAGCTTCCTAGTTCGTACCGGGGAGCTGTTTTTT.

The table lists this clonotype with many counts. The chain joins TRBV20-1 to TRBJ1-5; unclear D gene. This CDR3 contains 13 residues. CDR1 and CDR2 from the germline V gene are DFQATT and SNEGSKA (reference sequence). The V and J ends lost 5 bases and 4 bases respectively, with 12 bases between them. CDR3: CSAPSDGNQPQHF. CDR3 coding DNA: TGCAGTGCTCCCTCGGACGGGAATCAGCCCCAGCATTTT.

Only a few counts were recorded for this clonotype. The V gene is TRBV7-2, the J gene TRBJ1-5; the match to TRBD1 covers 7 bases. The CDR3 has 13 residues. Germline-derived CDR1 and CDR2 are SGHTA and FQGNSA. J was trimmed by 3 bases and V by 5 bases; bases with no gene match: 1. The DNA of the CDR3 is TGTGCCAGCAGCGGGACAGACAATCAGCCCCAGCATTTT. Amino acid sequence: CASSGTDNQPQHF.

This clonotype has ten or more counts. J is TRBJ2-7 and V is TRBV5-4, with D perhaps given as TRBD1 or TRBD2 (6 bases each). Germline CDR1 and CDR2: SGHNT and YYREEE (reference sequence). Trimming took 3 bases from V and 3 from J, leaving 13 bases between them. The CDR3 contains 14 residues. CDR3: CASSSGGGNYEQYF. DNA for the CDR3: TGTGCCAGCAGCTCCGGAGGGGGGAACTACGAGCAGTACTTC.

This clonotype has at least ten counts. The J gene is TRBJ1-1, the V gene TRBV5-1; D unclear. Germline V gives CDR1 SGHRS, CDR2 YFSETQ. This CDR3 has 12 residues. The V end was cut by 4 bases, the J end by 8 bases, with 12 bases between. CDR3 loop: CASSASGAEAFF. The CDR3 nucleotides read TGCGCCAGCAGCGCGTCCGGTGCAGAAGCTTTCTTT.

This clonotype appeared many times. The V call is TRBV7-9, the J call TRBJ1-4; 9 bases align to TRBD1. Germline V CDR1 and CDR2: SEHNR, FQNEAQ (reference sequence). This CDR3 is 19 amino acids long. The V gene end was trimmed by 2 bases and the J gene end by 7 bases; junction bases not matched to a gene: 17. In DNA, the CDR3 is TGTGCCAGCAGCTTACCACAAGGGAGGGACAGGGAATCGCTTGAAAAACTGTTTTTT. As protein: CASSLPQGRDRESLEKLFF.

The sample holds many counts of this clonotype. V and J are TRBV20-1 and TRBJ1-5; no reliable D call. Germline values: CDR1 DFQATT, CDR2 SNEGSKA (reference sequence). The CDR3 is 13 residues long. V lost 0 bases, J lost 2 bases, and 5 bases lay in between. DNA for the CDR3: TGCAGTGCTAGAGACTGGGGCAATCAGCCCCAGCATTTT. Amino acids: CSARDWGNQPQHF.

This clonotype occurred many times. The gene calls are TRBV27 and TRBJ1-1; the D is unclear. Trimming left V 3 bases short and J 8 bases short, with 16 bases between. The germline CDR1 and CDR2 sequences are MNHEY and SMNVEV (reference sequence). This CDR3 has 14 residues. The CDR3 region has the DNA TGTGCCAGCAGTTTGTCACCCCACGTGGGGGAAGCTTTCTTT. As protein: CASSLSPHVGEAFF.

This clonotype was counted at least ten times. The chain joins TRBV20-1 to TRBJ1-2, with TRBD1 matching over 10 bases. Germline V gene data show CDR1 as DFQATT and CDR2 as SNEGSKA (reference sequence). J gave up 7 bases and V 3 bases, and 5 bases lay outside the gene matches. This CDR3 spans 13 amino acids. CDR3 region: CSASRQGAGGYTF. The DNA for the CDR3 is TGCAGTGCTAGCCGACAGGGGGCGGGTGGCTACACCTTC.

There are a few counts of this clonotype. The V and J genes are TRBV20-1 and TRBJ2-1; the D is unclear. Germline CDR1 DFQATT, CDR2 SNEGSKA (reference sequence). Deletions cut 6 bases from V and 0 bases from J, with 3 bases between. This CDR3 spans 11 amino acids. For the CDR3, the DNA is TGCAGTGCGCACTCCTACAATGAGCAGTTCTTC. Translating it yields CSAHSYNEQFF.

This clonotype came up many times. The V call is TRBV5-6, the J call TRBJ1-1, with TRBD1 identical over 8 bases. The ends lost 4 bases at V and 0 bases at J; junction bases unmatched: 5. Germline V gives CDR1 SGHDT, CDR2 YYEEEE. The CDR3 consists of 15 residues. CDR3 nucleotides: TGTGCCAGCAGCACCCGGGACAGGATGAACACTGAAGCTTTCTTT. This gives the protein CASSTRDRMNTEAFF.

This clonotype was counted at least ten times. This sequence joins TRBV20-1 and TRBJ1-2, with a possible D match to TRBD1 (5 bases). CDR1 is DFQATT, CDR2 SNEGSKA, per germline (reference sequence). Trimming left V 5 bases short and J 6 bases short, with 13 bases between. This CDR3 contains 12 residues. The CDR3 loop is CSARGVGDGYTF. The CDR3 DNA follows: TGCAGTGCTCGGGGGGTTGGAGATGGCTACACCTTC.

The V call is TRBV29-1, the J call TRBJ2-1, with 7 bases lining up with TRBD1. This CDR3 has 21 residues. Germline V gene data show CDR1 as SQVTM and CDR2 as ANQGSEA. V was pared by 3 bases and J by 6 bases, with 29 bases of the junction left unmatched. The DNA of the CDR3 is TGCAGCGTTGACCCTCCTCCTCGACAGGGAGTGGGACCGCTGAAACCCAATGAGCAGTTCTTC. Its translation: CSVDPPPRQGVGPLKPNEQFF.

This clonotype has ten or more counts. V is TRBV7-8 and J is TRBJ1-5; TRBD1 agrees at 7 bases. Germline V lookup: CDR1 SGHVS, CDR2 FQNEAQ. V lost 2 bases, J lost 6 bases, and 7 bases stayed unmatched. The CDR3 has 15 amino acids. The CDR3 loop is CASSLRGQIGQPQHF. The CDR3 region has the DNA TGTGCCAGCAGCTTAAGGGGACAGATAGGTCAGCCCCAGCATTTT.

This chain links TRBV2 with TRBJ2-7, with no clear D. The germline V gene encodes CDR1 SNHLY and CDR2 FYNNEI. This CDR3 is 11 amino acids long. The V gene lost 4 bases and the J gene lost 3 bases, with 4 bases spanning the gap. CDR3 in DNA: TGTGCCAGCAGTGGGATCTACGAGCAGTACTTC. Protein product: CASSGIYEQYF. The full variable domain, with the rest looked up from reference TRBV2 and TRBJ2-7, is EPEVTQTPSHQVTQMGQEVILRCVPISNHLYFYWYRQILGQKVEFLVSFYNNEISEKSEIFDDQFSVERPDGSNFTLKIRSTKLEDSAMYFCASSGIYEQYFGPGTRLTVT.

This clonotype was seen many times. The chain is built from TRBV25-1 and TRBJ2-1; D uncertain. V was shortened by 6 bases and J by 1 base, with 10 bases between the two germline ends. CDR3 length: 14 residues. The germline V gene has CDR1 MGHDK and CDR2 SYGVNS. CDR3 sequence (DNA): TGTGCCAGCAGCCCTACAGTATCCTACAATGAGCAGTTCTTC. Amino acids: CASSPTVSYNEQFF.

This clonotype was seen repeatedly, ten times or more. CDR3 DNA sequence: TGTGCCAGCAGCCTCGGACAGTCTAATGAAAAACTGTTTTTT. Protein: CASSLGQSNEKLFF. The V gene is TRBV9, the J gene TRBJ1-4; D may be TRBD1 (6 bases). The V end was cut by 4 bases, the J end by 3 bases, with 10 bases between. The CDR3 is made up of 14 amino acids. The germline V gene has CDR1 SGDLS and CDR2 YYNGEE.

This clonotype was counted ten times or more. The chain has TRBV28 and TRBJ1-3; D gene ambiguous. V was trimmed by 6 bases and J by 0 bases, leaving 9 bases between them. The CDR3 consists of 14 residues. The germline V gene encodes CDR1 MDHEN and CDR2 SYDVKM. CDR3 DNA: TGTGCCAGCAGGCGGGCGGGCTCTGGAAACACCATATATTTT. Translated: CASRRAGSGNTIYF.

Ten or more counts support this clonotype. The chain couples TRBV7-2 to TRBJ1-1; no clear D gene. The CDR3 contains 16 residues. Germline V gene sequence: CDR1 SGHTA, CDR2 FQGNSA. V lost 0 bases to trimming and J lost 0 bases, with 11 bases between them. CDR3 coding DNA: TGTGCCAGCAGCTTAGCGCCGGGAAAGATGAACACTGAAGCTTTCTTT. It specifies CASSLAPGKMNTEAFF.

This clonotype was counted ten times or more. The chain joins TRBV3-1 to TRBJ1-1, with D uncertain. The germline gives CDR1 LGHDT, CDR2 YNNKEL (reference sequence). V was shortened by 2 bases and J by 4 bases, with 11 bases between the two germline ends. This CDR3 is 14 amino acids long. Here the CDR3 reads CASSQHREGTEAFF. The CDR3 coding sequence is TGTGCCAGCAGCCAACATAGGGAGGGCACTGAAGCTTTCTTT.

This clonotype was detected many times. This chain uses TRBV10-3 with TRBJ1-2, with D perhaps matching TRBD1 (5 bases). The CDR3 runs 13 residues. V was cut by 6 bases and J by 2 bases, with 10 bases left in between. Germline CDR1 is ENHRY and CDR2 is SYGVKD. The CDR3 coding sequence is TGTGCCATCAGGGAGACAGACAACTATGGCTACACCTTC. Its protein product is CAIRETDNYGYTF.

The sample holds many counts of this clonotype. The V and J genes are TRBV20-1 and TRBJ2-1; the D is unclear. This CDR3 region has 13 residues. V was clipped by 6 bases and J by 9 bases, with 18 bases between them. The germline V gene encodes CDR1 DFQATT and CDR2 SNEGSKA (reference sequence). The chain's CDR3 is CSARTNPVREQFF. In DNA, the CDR3 is TGCAGTGCGAGGACCAACCCCGTTCGTGAGCAGTTCTTC.